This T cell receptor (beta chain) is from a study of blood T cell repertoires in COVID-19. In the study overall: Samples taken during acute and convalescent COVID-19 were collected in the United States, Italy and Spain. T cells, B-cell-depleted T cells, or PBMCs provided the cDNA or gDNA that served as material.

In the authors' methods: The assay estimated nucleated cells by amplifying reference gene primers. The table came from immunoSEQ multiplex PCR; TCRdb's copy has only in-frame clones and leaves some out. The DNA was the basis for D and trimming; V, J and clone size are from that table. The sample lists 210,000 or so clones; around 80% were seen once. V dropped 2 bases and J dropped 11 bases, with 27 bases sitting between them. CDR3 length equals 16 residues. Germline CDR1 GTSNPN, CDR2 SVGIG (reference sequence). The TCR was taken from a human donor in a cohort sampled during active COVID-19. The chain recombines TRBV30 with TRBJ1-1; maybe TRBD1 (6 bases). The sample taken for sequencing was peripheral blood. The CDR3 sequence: CAWSFLSGVSQGGAFF. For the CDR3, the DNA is TGTGCCTGGAGTTTCCTGAGTGGGGTGTCACAGGGTGGTGCTTTCTTT.